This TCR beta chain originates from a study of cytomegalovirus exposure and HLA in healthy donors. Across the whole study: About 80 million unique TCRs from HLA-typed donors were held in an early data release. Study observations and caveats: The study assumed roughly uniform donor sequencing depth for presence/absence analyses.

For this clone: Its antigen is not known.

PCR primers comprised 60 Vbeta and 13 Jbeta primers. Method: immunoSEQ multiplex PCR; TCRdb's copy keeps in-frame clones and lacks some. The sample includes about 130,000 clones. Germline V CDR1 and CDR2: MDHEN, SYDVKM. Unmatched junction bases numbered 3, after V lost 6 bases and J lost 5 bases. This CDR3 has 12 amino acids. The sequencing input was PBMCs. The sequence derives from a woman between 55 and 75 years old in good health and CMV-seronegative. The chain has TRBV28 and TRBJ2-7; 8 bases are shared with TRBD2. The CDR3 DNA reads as TGTGCCAGCAGGGGGCGGGGGGACGAGCAGTACTTC. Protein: CASRGRGDEQYF.